This is a list of T cell receptor beta chains from one sample in a study of response to subunit inactivated influenza vaccine. From the RT-PCR reads, TCRdb called clonotypes with MiXCR, one entry per CDR3 protein. The sample records 400,000 to 650,000 distinct CDR3 sequences, about 7.2% being singletons. Source: PBMCs from blood, taken less than 25 months after vaccination. Every receptor here comes from a man aged 45 to 75 who received an inactivated influenza vaccine. Each CDR3 is given with its conserved first and last residue.

v_call: TRBV12-3/TRBV12-4
cdr3_aa: CASSSAGLVENTEAFF

v_call: TRBV2
cdr3_aa: CASSELGRGHTEAFF

v_call: TRBV11-2
cdr3_aa: CASRGLAYYSYNEQFF

v_call: TRBV10-3
cdr3_aa: CAIKSGPTPQETQYF

v_call: TRBV4-3
cdr3_aa: CASRLGSSYNSPLHF

v_call: TRBV28
cdr3_aa: CASSMRTLGEQYF

v_call: TRBV28
cdr3_aa: CASSPGLAGHYTGELFF

v_call: TRBV20-1
cdr3_aa: CSARVRGASYNEQFF

v_call: TRBV6-2/TRBV6-3
cdr3_aa: CASSWRENEQYF

v_call: TRBV18
cdr3_aa: CASSPRPMNTEAFF

v_call: TRBV5-1
cdr3_aa: CASRRGAGDNYNEQFF

v_call: TRBV5-5
cdr3_aa: CASSLEDRMQLEAFF

v_call: TRBV3-1
cdr3_aa: CASSQDGNIQYF

v_call: TRBV3-1
cdr3_aa: CASSQEVSGSGGRLNIQYF

v_call: TRBV15
cdr3_aa: CATSRPGLASETQYF

v_call: TRBV6-5
cdr3_aa: CASSYVTRGGQETQYF

v_call: TRBV15
cdr3_aa: CATSRDSFGGGPYEQYF

v_call: TRBV10-3
cdr3_aa: CAIGTGYEQYF

v_call: TRBV20-1
cdr3_aa: CSAPSVTGGREKLFF

v_call: TRBV25-1
cdr3_aa: CASSGPGLASFEQYF

v_call: TRBV20-1
cdr3_aa: CSATGTGFNQPQHF

v_call: TRBV20-1
cdr3_aa: CSTTLRGTYEQYF

v_call: TRBV7-8
cdr3_aa: CASSRPGQGNYEQYF

v_call: TRBV12-3/TRBV12-4
cdr3_aa: CASNGGLNYGYTF

v_call: TRBV5-1
cdr3_aa: CASSLDAGAAYEQYF

v_call: TRBV28
cdr3_aa: CASRPSGRTYEQYF

v_call: TRBV5-6
cdr3_aa: CASSLDRDLLTGELFF

v_call: TRBV7-9
cdr3_aa: CASSLWVYINTDTQYF

v_call: TRBV20-1
cdr3_aa: CSAEPTSGGRDIQYF

v_call: TRBV19
cdr3_aa: CASSLGALLHNEQFF

v_call: TRBV7-9
cdr3_aa: CASSPRTGGAETQYF

v_call: TRBV3-1
cdr3_aa: CASSQDITARTYYGYTF

v_call: TRBV5-1
cdr3_aa: CASSTETGGEAFF

v_call: TRBV28
cdr3_aa: CASRDRVRPSYEQYF

v_call: TRBV5-8
cdr3_aa: CASSPWVGQETQYF

v_call: TRBV3-1
cdr3_aa: CASSHRDTSYEQYF

v_call: TRBV5-1
cdr3_aa: CASSLDAPGDTQYF

v_call: TRBV7-2
cdr3_aa: CASSVGPNTGELFF

v_call: TRBV5-1
cdr3_aa: CASSLRDRDYEQYF

v_call: TRBV12-3/TRBV12-4
cdr3_aa: CASSYRSTGELFF